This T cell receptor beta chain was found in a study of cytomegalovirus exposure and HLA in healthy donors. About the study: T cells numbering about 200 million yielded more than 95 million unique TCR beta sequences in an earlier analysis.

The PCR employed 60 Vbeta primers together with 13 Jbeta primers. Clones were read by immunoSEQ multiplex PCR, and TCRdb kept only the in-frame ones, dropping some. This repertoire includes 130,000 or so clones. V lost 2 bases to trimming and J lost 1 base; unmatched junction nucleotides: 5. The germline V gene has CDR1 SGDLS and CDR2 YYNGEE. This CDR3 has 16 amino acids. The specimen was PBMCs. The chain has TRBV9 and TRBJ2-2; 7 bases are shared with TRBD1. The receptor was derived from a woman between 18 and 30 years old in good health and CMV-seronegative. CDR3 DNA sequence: TGTGCCAGCAGCGTGACAGGGACGGGGAACACCGGGGAGCTGTTTTTT. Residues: CASSVTGTGNTGELFF.